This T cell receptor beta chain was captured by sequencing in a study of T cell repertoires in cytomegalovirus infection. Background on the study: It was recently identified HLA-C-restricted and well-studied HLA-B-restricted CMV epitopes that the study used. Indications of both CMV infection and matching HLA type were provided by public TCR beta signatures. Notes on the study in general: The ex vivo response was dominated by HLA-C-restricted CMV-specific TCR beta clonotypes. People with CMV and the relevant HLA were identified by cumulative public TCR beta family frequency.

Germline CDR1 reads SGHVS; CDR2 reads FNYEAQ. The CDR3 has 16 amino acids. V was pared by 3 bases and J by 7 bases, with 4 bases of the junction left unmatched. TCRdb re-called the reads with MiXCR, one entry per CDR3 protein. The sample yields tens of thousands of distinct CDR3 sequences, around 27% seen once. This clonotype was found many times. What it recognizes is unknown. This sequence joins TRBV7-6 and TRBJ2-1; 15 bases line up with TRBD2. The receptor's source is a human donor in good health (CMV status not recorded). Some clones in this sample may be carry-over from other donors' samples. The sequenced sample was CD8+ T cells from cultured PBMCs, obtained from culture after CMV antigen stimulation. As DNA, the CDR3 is TGTGCCAGCAGCTTGGGGACTAGCGGGGGGACGAATGAGCAGTTCTTC. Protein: CASSLGTSGGTNEQFF.